This is a list of T cell receptor beta chains from one sample in a study of blood T cell repertoires in COVID-19. Profiling relied on immunoSEQ multiplex PCR, and the TCRdb table lists in-frame clones only, not all of them. Of roughly 140,000 clones listed, about 88% are singletons. The source material was peripheral blood. These receptors all come from a woman aged 70 to 79 with acute or convalescent COVID-19. The CDR3 runs from the conserved cysteine through the conserved F or W. A D gene is named only where the DNA matches it firmly. A clone size is listed for some rows: how often the clone was seen (once, few, many), or a class if it is expanded.

size: few
D: TRBD1
J: TRBJ2-7
V: TRBV18
DNA: TGTGCCAGCTCACCCCGAGACATTACCGGGACAGGGAGCTCCTACGAGCAGTACTTC
CDR3: CASSPRDITGTGSSYEQYF

size: NA
D: TRBD1
J: TRBJ1-4
V: TRBV6-5
DNA: TGTGCCAGCGCGGGACAGGGGATGGAAAAACTGTTTTTT
CDR3: CASAGQGMEKLFF

size: NA
D: TRBD1
J: TRBJ1-2
V: TRBV28
DNA: TGTGCCAGCAGGGTGACAGGGGGCTCCAATGGCTACACCTTC
CDR3: CASRVTGGSNGYTF

size: NA
D: NA
J: TRBJ1-1
V: TRBV5-4
DNA: TGTGCCAGCAGCTCCCCAAACACTGAAGCTTTCTTT
CDR3: CASSSPNTEAFF

size: NA
D: TRBD1
J: TRBJ2-7
V: TRBV4-1
DNA: TGCGCCAGCAGCCAAATGCCGGGACAGGAGAGAAACTACGAGCAGTACTTC
CDR3: CASSQMPGQERNYEQYF

size: NA
D: TRBD2
J: TRBJ2-3
V: TRBV3-1/TRBV3-2
DNA: TGTGCCAGCAGCCGAGCGGGGGGCGAGGGAAATACGCAGTATTTT
CDR3: CASSRAGGEGNTQYF

size: NA
D: NA
J: TRBJ2-7
V: TRBV6-2/TRBV6-3
DNA: TGTGCCAGCAGCTCCGGGCCGGCGGGGGAGCAGTACTTC
CDR3: CASSSGPAGEQYF

size: NA
D: NA
J: TRBJ2-7
V: TRBV4-2
DNA: TGTGCCAGCAGCCCCCAGCTCCAGGGCTACGAGCAGTACTTC
CDR3: CASSPQLQGYEQYF

size: NA
D: TRBD1
J: TRBJ2-1
V: TRBV11-2
DNA: TGTGCCAGCAGCCGGGACAGGGGCAATGAGCAGTTCTTC
CDR3: CASSRDRGNEQFF

size: NA
D: NA
J: TRBJ2-7
V: TRBV6-5
DNA: TGTGCCAGCAGTTACGTCGGGGTCGGTTCCTACGAGCAGTACTTC
CDR3: CASSYVGVGSYEQYF

size: NA
D: NA
J: TRBJ1-1
V: TRBV13
DNA: TGTGCCAGCGCTACCCGGAGGGGCACTGAAGCTTTCTTT
CDR3: CASATRRGTEAFF

size: NA
D: TRBD1
J: TRBJ2-3
V: TRBV18
DNA: TGTGCCAGCTCACCACTGGACAGGGGGCATACAGATACGCAGTATTTT
CDR3: CASSPLDRGHTDTQYF

size: NA
D: NA
J: TRBJ1-5
V: TRBV6-5
DNA: TGTGCCAGCAGTCCCGGGACCGAGGGAGGTGGGGTCCAGCATTTT
CDR3: CASSPGTEGGGVQHF

size: NA
D: NA
J: TRBJ1-2
V: TRBV2
DNA: TGTGCCAGCCGAGGACAGACAACTAACTATGGCTACACCTTC
CDR3: CASRGQTTNYGYTF

size: few
D: NA
J: TRBJ1-2
V: TRBV6-2/TRBV6-3
DNA: TGTGCCAGCAGTTCAACAACAGGGTCCAACACCTTC
CDR3: CASSSTTGSNTF

size: NA
D: TRBD1
J: TRBJ1-1
V: TRBV9
DNA: TGTGCCAGCAGCGCGACGGGACAGGGGAGGATGGAAGCTTTCTTT
CDR3: CASSATGQGRMEAFF

size: few
D: TRBD1
J: TRBJ1-5
V: TRBV30
DNA: TGTGCCTATTCCGCCGGGACAGGGTCGACTCAGCCCCAGCATTTT
CDR3: CAYSAGTGSTQPQHF

size: NA
D: TRBD2
J: TRBJ2-1
V: TRBV7-2
DNA: TGTGCCAGCAGCTTCGGGGGGGGCCTCTACAATGAGCAGTTCTTC
CDR3: CASSFGGGLYNEQFF

size: once
D: NA
J: TRBJ2-7
V: TRBV27
DNA: TGTGCCAGCAGATACTCGGGCTCCTACGAGCAGTACTTC
CDR3: CASRYSGSYEQYF

size: NA
D: NA
J: TRBJ1-5
V: TRBV7-2
DNA: TGTGCCACCGCGCGGGGGAGCAATCAGCCCCAGCATTTT
CDR3: CATARGSNQPQHF

size: NA
D: NA
J: TRBJ2-5
V: TRBV5-1
DNA: TGCGCCAGCAGCTTTAGGGAGAGAGAGACCCAGTACTTC
CDR3: CASSFRERETQYF

size: NA
D: TRBD2
J: TRBJ2-7
V: TRBV5-1
DNA: TGCGCCAGCAGCTTGGTCGGTAGCGGGGGCCGGGGAACCTACGAGCAGTACTTC
CDR3: CASSLVGSGGRGTYEQYF

size: once
D: TRBD1
J: TRBJ1-2
V: TRBV27
DNA: TGTGCCAGCAGTCCGCGTCGCGGGACAGTCTATGGCTACACCTTC
CDR3: CASSPRRGTVYGYTF

size: NA
D: NA
J: TRBJ2-2
V: TRBV9
DNA: TGTGCCAGCAGCGCTCTCAGGGGATGGAACACCGGGGAGCTGTTTTTT
CDR3: CASSALRGWNTGELFF

size: NA
D: NA
J: TRBJ1-1
V: TRBV3-1/TRBV3-2
DNA: TGTGCCAGCAGCCAAGGTACAGGTTACACTGAAGCTTTCTTT
CDR3: CASSQGTGYTEAFF

size: NA
D: NA
J: TRBJ1-2
V: TRBV12-3/TRBV12-4
DNA: TGTGCCAGCAGTTTACCTCCCAACTATGGCTACACCTTC
CDR3: CASSLPPNYGYTF

size: NA
D: TRBD1
J: TRBJ2-5
V: TRBV5-1
DNA: TGCGCCAGCAGCTGTGGGGACAGGGAGGAGGCCCAGTACTTC
CDR3: CASSCGDREEAQYF

size: NA
D: TRBD2
J: TRBJ2-5
V: TRBV28
DNA: TGTGCCAGCAGTTTAAGCGGGGGGGGCTGGGAGACCCAGTACTTC
CDR3: CASSLSGGGWETQYF

size: NA
D: TRBD1
J: TRBJ1-5
V: TRBV19
DNA: TGTGCCAGTAGTATTCTTGGACAGGGGGGGAATCAGCCCCAGCATTTT
CDR3: CASSILGQGGNQPQHF

size: NA
D: NA
J: TRBJ1-2
V: TRBV5-1
DNA: TGCGCCAGCAGCTTGGGGGGCCAGGGCCATGGCTACACCTTC
CDR3: CASSLGGQGHGYTF

size: NA
D: TRBD1
J: TRBJ1-5
V: TRBV28
DNA: TGTGCCAGCAGGGGGACAGGAGGCAATCAGCCCCAGCATTTT
CDR3: CASRGTGGNQPQHF

size: NA
D: TRBD1
J: TRBJ1-2
V: TRBV6-6
DNA: TGTGCCAGCACCAAGGGACAGGGTGTCTACACCTTC
CDR3: CASTKGQGVYTF